A selection of T cell receptor beta chains follows, all from one sample in a study of T cell changes during pregnancy in multiple sclerosis. The table came from immunoSEQ multiplex PCR; TCRdb's copy has only in-frame clones and leaves some out. The table includes tens of thousands of clones, about 88% detected once. This sample comprised CD8+ T cells from peripheral blood mononuclear cells, obtained in the second trimester of pregnancy. The receptors come from a female donor with multiple sclerosis, enrolled in a pregnancy study. CDR3s include the opening cysteine and the closing phenylalanine or tryptophan. D genes are given only for firm matches. Rows may omit the clone size; those that give it use once, few, many or a size class.

clone_size | j_call | v_call | d_call | cdr3_aa | cdr3_nt
once | TRBJ1-1 | TRBV5-6 | NA | CASSFRQARWAFF | TGTGCCAGCAGTTTTCGACAGGCGAGGTGGGCTTTCTTT
NA | TRBJ2-1 | TRBV11-2 | NA | CASSFMTGSYNEQFF | TGTGCCAGCAGCTTTATGACAGGATCCTACAATGAGCAGTTCTTC
NA | TRBJ2-7 | TRBV15 | NA | CATSRGPEVYEQYF | TGTGCCACCAGCAGAGGTCCAGAGGTCTACGAGCAGTACTTC
NA | TRBJ2-7 | TRBV9 | TRBD1 | CASSPRQGNIYEQYF | TGTGCCAGCAGCCCGAGACAGGGGAACATCTACGAGCAGTACTTC
NA | TRBJ2-7 | TRBV4-3 | NA | CASSQDYTSSYEQYF | TGCGCCAGCAGCCAAGATTATACTAGTTCCTACGAGCAGTACTTC
NA | TRBJ2-3 | TRBV28 | TRBD2 | CASSWVTTSGSPDTQYF | TGTGCCAGCAGTTGGGTTACGACTAGCGGGAGCCCAGATACGCAGTATTTT
NA | TRBJ1-1 | TRBV7-3 | TRBD1 | CASSLQGTQNTEAFF | TGTGCCAGCAGCCTACAGGGGACACAGAACACTGAAGCTTTCTTT
once | TRBJ2-4 | TRBV5-4 | TRBD1 | CASSSRDRKNIQYF | TGTGCCAGCAGCTCCCGGGACAGAAAAAACATTCAGTACTTC
NA | TRBJ2-1 | TRBV28 | NA | CASSVLIGEQFF | TGTGCCAGCAGTGTCCTGATCGGTGAGCAGTTCTTC
NA | TRBJ2-7 | TRBV13 | NA | CASSLGRRDYEQYF | TGTGCCAGCAGCTTAGGGCGCCGGGACTACGAGCAGTACTTC
NA | TRBJ1-5 | TRBV27 | NA | CASSWGGAQPQHF | TGTGCCAGCAGTTGGGGGGGGGCTCAGCCCCAGCATTTT
NA | TRBJ2-3 | TRBV9 | NA | CASSPPTTDTQYF | TGTGCCAGCAGCCCCCCTACCACAGATACGCAGTATTTT
NA | TRBJ2-3 | TRBV11-2 | TRBD2 | CASSWGTSGTGGPDTQYF | TGTGCCAGCAGCTGGGGGACTAGCGGGACCGGGGGGCCAGATACGCAGTATTTT
NA | TRBJ1-2 | TRBV29-1 | TRBD1 | CSVHGQGANYGYTF | TGCAGCGTTCACGGACAGGGGGCTAACTATGGCTACACCTTC
NA | TRBJ2-7 | TRBV6-5 | TRBD1 | CASSPGQEGNEQYF | TGTGCCAGCAGTCCGGGACAGGAGGGAAACGAGCAGTACTTC
NA | TRBJ2-7 | TRBV7-9 | TRBD2 | CASSHSPSGRLYEQYF | TGTGCCAGCAGCCACAGCCCTAGCGGGAGACTCTACGAGCAGTACTTC
NA | TRBJ1-1 | TRBV29-1 | NA | CSAKQGNTEAFF | TGCAGCGCCAAACAGGGGAACACTGAAGCTTTCTTT